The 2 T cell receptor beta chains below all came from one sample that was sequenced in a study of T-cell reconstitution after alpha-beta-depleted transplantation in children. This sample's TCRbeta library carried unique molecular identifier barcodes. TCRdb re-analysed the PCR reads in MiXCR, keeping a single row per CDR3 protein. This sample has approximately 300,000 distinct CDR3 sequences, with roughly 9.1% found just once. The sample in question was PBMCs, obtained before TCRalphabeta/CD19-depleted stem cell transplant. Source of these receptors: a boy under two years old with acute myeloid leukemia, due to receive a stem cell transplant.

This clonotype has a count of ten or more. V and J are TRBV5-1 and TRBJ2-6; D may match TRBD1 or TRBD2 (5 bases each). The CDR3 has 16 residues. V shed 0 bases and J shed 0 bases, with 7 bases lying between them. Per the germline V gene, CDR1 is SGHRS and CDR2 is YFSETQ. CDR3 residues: CASSLDGGSGANVLTF. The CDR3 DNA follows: TGCGCCAGCAGCTTGGATGGGGGCTCTGGGGCCAACGTCCTGACTTTC.

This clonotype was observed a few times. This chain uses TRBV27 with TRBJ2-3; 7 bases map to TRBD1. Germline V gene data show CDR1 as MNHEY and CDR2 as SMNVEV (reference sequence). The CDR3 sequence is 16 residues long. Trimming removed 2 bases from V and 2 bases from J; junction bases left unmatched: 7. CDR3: CASSLGTVGITDTQYF. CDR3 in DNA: TGTGCCAGCAGTTTAGGGACAGTCGGGATCACAGATACGCAGTATTTT.